These 26 T cell receptor beta chains were all obtained from the same sample, sequenced in a study of blood T cells in healthy people across ages. The authors ran a second PCR of about 6 to 11 cycles using a sample-barcoded 5' primer and a J-beta primer mix. MiXCR, applied by TCRdb to the 5' RACE reads, yields one record per CDR3 protein. The sample consists of approximately 850,000 distinct CDR3 sequences, about 42% of them appearing once. The sequencing input was blood. These receptors all stem from a man between 60 and 70 years old in good health.

This clonotype is a singleton in its sample. The chain has TRBV5-1 and TRBJ1-2, with TRBD1 matching over 9 bases. Germline V gene data show CDR1 as SGHRS and CDR2 as YFSETQ. CDR3 length equals 17 residues. The junction had 12 bases not matched to a gene; V was cut back by 4 bases and J by 2 bases. The CDR3 nucleotides are TGCGCCAGCAGCACCGGGACAGGGATGAGGGAAAACTATGGCTACACCTTC. It translates to CASSTGTGMRENYGYTF.

This clonotype was counted between two and nine times. This chain connects TRBV29-1 to TRBJ2-7; 8 nucleotides align to TRBD1. Trimming at V came to 7 bases and at J to 3 bases, leaving 5 bases not matched to a gene. Germline CDR1 is SQVTM and CDR2 is ANQGSEA. The CDR3 length is 12 residues. CDR3 coding DNA: TGCAGCGGGACAGGGACCGACTACGAGCAGTACTTC. Protein product: CSGTGTDYEQYF.

The sample holds one count of this clonotype. This chain links TRBV7-9 with TRBJ1-2, with 10 bases that match TRBD1. The CDR3 totals 15 residues. Germline CDR1 reads SEHNR; CDR2 reads FQNEAQ (reference sequence). Unmatched junction bases numbered 8, after V lost 2 bases and J lost 8 bases. CDR3: CASSLTSGTGEGYTF. The CDR3 DNA reads TGTGCCAGCAGCTTAACTTCGGGGACAGGGGAGGGCTACACCTTC.

This rearrangement joins TRBV12-3 or TRBV12-4 to TRBJ2-5; 7 bases map to TRBD2. V was pared by 6 bases and J by 2 bases, with 9 bases of the junction left unmatched. This CDR3 has 15 residues. CDR3 sequence (DNA): TGTGCCAGCAGCATGGTGGGGGGACTACAAGAGACCCAGTACTTC. Residues: CASSMVGGLQETQYF.

This clonotype has a single count. In nucleotides, the CDR3 is TGCAGTGCTAGTGTTTGGGGTGAGCAGTTCTTC. Protein: CSASVWGEQFF. This chain joins TRBV20-1 and TRBJ2-1; D uncertain. The CDR3 contains 11 residues. Germline V CDR1 and CDR2: DFQATT, SNEGSKA (reference sequence). V gave up 3 bases and J gave up 9 bases, with 9 bases separating them.

For this clonotype: It may be a read error: a sequence one base away is much more abundant. Here the CDR3 DNA reads TGTGCCACCAGCAGAGATGCGGGGGTGTCCTGTGGCTACACCTTC. It is translated as CATSRDAGVSCGYTF. The chain links TRBV15 to TRBJ1-2, with D tentatively TRBD1 (5 bases). The CDR3 covers 15 residues. CDR1 is LNHNV, CDR2 YYDKDF, per germline (reference sequence). The V and J ends lost 0 bases and 7 bases respectively, with 15 bases between them.

This clonotype was seen more than once but under ten times. The rearrangement uses TRBV7-3 and TRBJ2-3, with D unresolved. The CDR3 is 14 amino acids. V gave up 1 base and J gave up 1 base, with 6 bases separating them. In germline, CDR1 is SGHTA, CDR2 FQGTGA. CDR3 nucleotides: TGTGCCAGCAGCTTAAACTCGCGCACAGATACGCAGTATTTT. Translated: CASSLNSRTDTQYF.

This clonotype was detected only once. The chain combines TRBV5-1 with TRBJ2-1; 10 bases align to TRBD2. CDR1 is SGHRS and CDR2 is YFSETQ in the germline V gene. Germline trimming cut 5 bases from V and 4 bases from J; bases unmatched to any gene: 9. The CDR3 consists of 16 residues. CDR3 nucleotides: TGCGCCAGCAGTCAAACCGGGACTAGCGCATACAATGAGCAGTTCTTC. It translates to CASSQTGTSAYNEQFF.

This CDR3 reads CASSLSLTPYSPLHF. The CDR3 DNA reads TGTGCCAGCAGCTTATCACTAACCCCTTATTCACCCCTCCACTTT. The J gene is TRBJ1-6, the V gene TRBV7-2; no definite D call. The germline gives CDR1 SGHTA, CDR2 FQGNSA. Trimming stripped 2 bases from V and 8 bases from J, with 13 bases between. This CDR3 is built from 15 residues. The full variable domain, its missing parts supplied by reference TRBV7-2 and TRBJ1-6, is GAGVSQSPSNKVTEKGKDVELRCDPISGHTALYWYRQSLGQGLEFLIYFQGNSAPDKSGLPSDRFSAERTGGSVSTLTIQRTQQEDSAVYLCASSLSLTPYSPLHFGNGTRLTVT.

This clonotype came up a few times. The J gene is TRBJ2-2, the V gene TRBV7-9; TRBD1 aligns across 7 bases. CDR3 length: 16 residues. CDR1 is SEHNR and CDR2 is FQNEAQ in the germline V gene (reference sequence). V was clipped by 1 base and J by 5 bases; unmatched bases: 7. The CDR3: CASSLVSTGRTGELFF. The CDR3 DNA is TGTGCCAGCAGCTTAGTCTCGACAGGGCGAACCGGGGAGCTGTTTTTT.

This clonotype occurred a few times. V gene TRBV14 combines with J gene TRBJ2-3, with a possible D match to TRBD1 (5 bases). The V and J ends lost 1 base and 3 bases respectively, with 11 bases between them. The germline V gene has CDR1 SGHDN and CDR2 FVKESK. The CDR3 is 15 residues long. CDR3 DNA: TGTGCCAGCAGCCAAGCCACAGGAAATACAGATACGCAGTATTTT. Residues: CASSQATGNTDTQYF. Looking up the rest from reference TRBV14 and TRBJ2-3 gives the full variable domain: EAGVTQFPSHSVIEKGQTVTLRCDPISGHDNLYWYRRVMGKEIKFLLHFVKESKQDESGMPNNRFLAERTGGTYSTLKVQPAELEDSGVYFCASSQATGNTDTQYFGPGTRLTVL.

The V and J genes are TRBV6-1 and TRBJ2-3; TRBD2 matches 8 bases. The CDR3 extends over 15 amino acids. Germline V gives CDR1 MNHNS, CDR2 SASEGT. Germline trimming cut 7 bases from V and 0 bases from J; bases unmatched to any gene: 6. The CDR3, as DNA: TGTGCCAGCATACGACTAGCGCCTAGCACAGATACGCAGTATTTT. It translates to CASIRLAPSTDTQYF.

The J gene is TRBJ1-4, the V gene TRBV30, with D maybe TRBD1 (6 bases). Germline loops: CDR1 GTSNPN, CDR2 SVGIG (reference sequence). The CDR3 covers 14 residues. The germline V and J ends were trimmed by 0 bases and 8 bases, with 13 bases remaining between them. The CDR3 spells CAWSVRRGWEKLFF. CDR3 nucleotide sequence: TGTGCCTGGAGTGTCCGCAGGGGATGGGAAAAACTGTTTTTT.

V and J are TRBV6-2 or TRBV6-3 and TRBJ2-5; a weak D match, TRBD1 (5 bases). The assigned J gene may be wrong: the sequence end matches TRBJ2-7 better. This CDR3 region has 14 residues. From germline, CDR1 is MNHEY and CDR2 SVGEGT. CDR3 in amino acids: CASTKSRQGTEQYF. CDR3 bases: TGTGCCAGCACTAAGTCTCGGCAGGGCACCGAGCAGTACTTC.

This clonotype was seen once. This chain connects TRBV4-1 to TRBJ2-2; D not certain. This CDR3 has 15 residues. CDR1 and CDR2 (germline): MGHRA, YSYEKL. The V and J ends lost 4 bases and 0 bases respectively, with 9 bases between them. This CDR3 reads CASSPLVANTGELFF. CDR3 DNA sequence: TGCGCCAGCAGCCCATTAGTGGCGAACACCGGGGAGCTGTTTTTT.

The chain joins TRBV19 to TRBJ2-7; 11 nucleotides match TRBD2. The DNA matches TRBJ2-5 better at its end, which makes the J call doubtful. This CDR3 is 16 amino acids long. Germline CDR1 LNHDA, CDR2 SQIVND (reference sequence). The CDR3 here is CASSTLAGGWEETQYF. DNA for the CDR3: TGTGCCAGTAGTACCCTAGCGGGGGGCTGGGAAGAGACCCAGTACTTC.

The chain employs TRBV12-3 or TRBV12-4 and TRBJ1-4; 7 bases are shared with TRBD1. The V gene end was trimmed by 5 bases and the J gene end by 2 bases; junction bases not matched to a gene: 8. This CDR3 is 16 amino acids long. The CDR3 region is CASSPQGRRTNEKLFF. CDR3 in DNA: TGTGCCAGCAGTCCACAGGGGCGCAGGACTAATGAAAAACTGTTTTTT.

The chain joins TRBV19 to TRBJ2-1; D remains unclear. The CDR3 contains 14 residues. Between the trimmed V and J ends, which lost 4 bases and 9 bases, there was a span of 16 bases. Per the germline V gene, CDR1 is LNHDA and CDR2 is SQIVND (reference sequence). This chain's CDR3 is CASSKVLGPGEQFF. The DNA for the CDR3 is TGTGCCAGTAGTAAGGTTCTCGGCCCGGGTGAGCAGTTCTTC.

This clonotype occurred a few times. The rearrangement uses TRBV5-1 and TRBJ2-5; 8 bases are a match to TRBD1. V shed 4 bases and J 2 bases; nucleotides not matched to a gene: 4. Germline CDR1 reads SGHRS; CDR2 reads YFSETQ. This CDR3 comprises 14 residues. CDR3 residues: CASSIGTGQETQYF. CDR3 nucleotides: TGCGCCAGCAGCATAGGGACAGGACAAGAGACCCAGTACTTC.

This clonotype has just a few counts. The rearrangement uses TRBV4-1 and TRBJ2-5; 8 nucleotides agree with TRBD1. The tail of the sequence fits TRBJ2-7 better, so the J call may be wrong. Germline V lookup: CDR1 MGHRA, CDR2 YSYEKL. The CDR3 loop spans 14 amino acids. CDR3 nucleotides: TGCGCCAGCAGCCAAGAAGTCAGGGGGCACGAGCAGTACTTC. It encodes CASSQEVRGHEQYF.

This clonotype has just one count. This chain links TRBV29-1 with TRBJ1-2; D is perhaps TRBD1 (5 bases). Trimming pared 3 bases from V and 2 bases from J, leaving 10 bases between. This CDR3 comprises 13 residues. From germline, CDR1 is SQVTM and CDR2 ANQGSEA. The CDR3 DNA sequence: TGCAGCGTTGAGGGGGGGGTGAACTATGGCTACACCTTC. Translated, it gives CSVEGGVNYGYTF.

The rearrangement joins TRBV6-2 or TRBV6-3 to TRBJ2-7; D possibly corresponds to TRBD1 (5 bases). TRBJ2-5 explains the end of the DNA better; the J call may be wrong. The CDR3 has 13 residues. CDR1 is MNHEY and CDR2 is SVGEGT in the germline V gene. DNA for the CDR3: TGTGCCAGCAGTCATAAACGACAGGAGACCCAGTACTTC. Protein sequence: CASSHKRQETQYF.

In this sample, this clonotype turned up a few times. The V call is TRBV7-6, the J call TRBJ2-7; 10 bases align to TRBD1. V shed 5 bases, J shed 10 bases, and the junction held 8 bases outside the gene matches. CDR1 SGHVS and CDR2 FNYEAQ come from the germline V gene. There are 13 residues in the CDR3. The CDR3 DNA is TGTGCCAGCAGCCAAAGACAGGGGGCAACCCAGTACTTC. Translated: CASSQRQGATQYF.

The chain combines TRBV12-3 or TRBV12-4 with TRBJ2-7; TRBD2 matches 9 bases. V gave up 4 bases and J gave up 1 base; unmatched junction bases: 5. This CDR3 region has 15 residues. This CDR3 is CASSSWLAGSYEQYF. The CDR3 region has the DNA TGTGCCAGCAGTTCCTGGCTAGCGGGGTCCTACGAGCAGTACTTC.

This chain links TRBV4-1 with TRBJ1-2; no clear D. V was pared by 0 bases and J by 4 bases, with 15 bases between. Germline V CDR1 and CDR2: MGHRA, YSYEKL. The CDR3 length is 16 residues. This CDR3 reads CASSQERRPGVYGYTF. For the CDR3, the DNA is TGCGCCAGCAGCCAAGAACGACGACCCGGGGTCTATGGCTACACCTTC.

The rearrangement joins TRBV6-6 to TRBJ2-2; 11 bases line up with TRBD2. The length of the CDR3 is 15 residues. With V trimmed by 2 bases and J by 6 bases, 2 bases remained unmatched. Germline CDR1 MNHNY, CDR2 SVGAGI (reference sequence). The CDR3 spells CASSYVSGGAGELFF. The CDR3 DNA reads as TGTGCCAGCAGTTACGTTAGCGGGGGGGCCGGGGAGCTGTTTTTT.